This record concerns one T cell receptor (beta chain) sequence. The length of the CDR3 is 14 residues. Trimming cost V 7 bases and J 7 bases, with 16 bases left between them. CDR1 is MNHEY and CDR2 is SVGAGI in the germline V gene. The sample belongs to a study of blood T cell repertoires in COVID-19. Overall study context: Samples came from the United States, Italy and Spain, spanning acute and convalescent COVID-19.

Enrollees, about 18 to 90 years old, lived in fewer than 25 US areas. Participants' own reports of clinical history determined their cohort assignment. Only in-frame clones appear in the TCRdb table, and some are missing; sequencing was by immunoSEQ multiplex PCR. This table has approximately 290,000 clones, 70% to 90% appearing once. The sequencing sample was made of PBMCs or T cells enriched from blood (not recorded which). This clonotype originated in a woman between 25 and 40 years old who had recovered from COVID-19. The V and J genes are TRBV6-5 and TRBJ2-2; D is perhaps TRBD1 (5 bases). The CDR3 reads CASTRQPYLGELFF. The CDR3 nucleotides read TGTGCCAGCACCAGACAGCCTTACCTCGGGGAGCTGTTTTTT.